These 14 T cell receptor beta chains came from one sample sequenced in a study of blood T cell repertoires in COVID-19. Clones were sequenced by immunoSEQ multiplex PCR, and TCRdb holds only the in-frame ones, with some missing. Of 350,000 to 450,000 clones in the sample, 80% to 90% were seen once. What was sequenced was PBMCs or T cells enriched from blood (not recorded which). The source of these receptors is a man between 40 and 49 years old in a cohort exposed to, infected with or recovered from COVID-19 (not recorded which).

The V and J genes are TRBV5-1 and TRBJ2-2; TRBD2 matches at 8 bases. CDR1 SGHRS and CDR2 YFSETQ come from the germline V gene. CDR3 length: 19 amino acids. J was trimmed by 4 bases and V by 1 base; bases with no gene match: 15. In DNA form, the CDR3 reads TGCGCCAGCAGCTTGTTTCCCACTAGCGGTGATGGGAGCACCGGGGAGCTGTTTTTT. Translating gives CASSLFPTSGDGSTGELFF.

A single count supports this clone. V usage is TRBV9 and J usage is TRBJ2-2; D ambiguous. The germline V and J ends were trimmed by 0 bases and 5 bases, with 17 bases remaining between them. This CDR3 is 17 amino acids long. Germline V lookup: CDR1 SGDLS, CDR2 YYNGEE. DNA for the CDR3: TGTGCCAGCAGCGTAGCCGGTGGGCAGTCCTGGACCGGGGAGCTGTTTTTT. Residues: CASSVAGGQSWTGELFF.

CDR3 loop: CSVGSSPGQGPEQYF. DNA for the CDR3: TGCAGCGTTGGGTCATCGCCGGGACAGGGGCCCGAGCAGTACTTC. V and J are TRBV29-1 and TRBJ2-7; 10 bases are shared with TRBD1. This CDR3 has 15 amino acids. Trimming at V came to 4 bases and at J to 6 bases, leaving 12 bases not matched to a gene. Looked up from germline, CDR1 is SQVTM and CDR2 is ANQGSEA.

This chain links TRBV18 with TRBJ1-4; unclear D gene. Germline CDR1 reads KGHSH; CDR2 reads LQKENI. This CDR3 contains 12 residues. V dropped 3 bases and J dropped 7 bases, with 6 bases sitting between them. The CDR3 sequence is CASSPGTEKLFF. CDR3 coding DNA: TGTGCCAGCTCACCTGGCACTGAAAAACTGTTTTTT. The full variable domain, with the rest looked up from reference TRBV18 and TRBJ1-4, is NAGVMQNPRHLVRRRGQEARLRCSPMKGHSHVYWYRQLPEEGLKFMVYLQKENIIDESGMPKERFSAEFPKEGPSILRIQQVVRGDSAAYFCASSPGTEKLFFGSGTQLSVL.

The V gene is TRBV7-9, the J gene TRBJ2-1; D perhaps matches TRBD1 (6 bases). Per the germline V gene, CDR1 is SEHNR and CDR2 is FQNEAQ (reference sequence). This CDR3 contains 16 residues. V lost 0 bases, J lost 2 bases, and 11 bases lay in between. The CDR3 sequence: CASSLARAGAYNEQFF. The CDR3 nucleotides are TGTGCCAGCAGCTTAGCGCGGGCAGGGGCCTACAATGAGCAGTTCTTC.

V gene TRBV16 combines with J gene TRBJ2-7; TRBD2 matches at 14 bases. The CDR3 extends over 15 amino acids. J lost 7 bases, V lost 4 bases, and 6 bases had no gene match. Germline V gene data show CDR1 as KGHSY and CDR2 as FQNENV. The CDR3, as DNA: TGTGCCAGCAGCCTAACTGGACTAGCGGGAGGTGAGCAGTACTTC. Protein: CASSLTGLAGGEQYF.

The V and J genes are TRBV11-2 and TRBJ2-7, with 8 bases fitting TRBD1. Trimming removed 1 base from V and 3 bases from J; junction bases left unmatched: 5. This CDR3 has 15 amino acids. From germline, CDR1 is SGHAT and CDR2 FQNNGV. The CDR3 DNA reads TGTGCCAGCAGCTTAGGGCCGACAGGGGACTACGAGCAGTACTTC. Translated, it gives CASSLGPTGDYEQYF.

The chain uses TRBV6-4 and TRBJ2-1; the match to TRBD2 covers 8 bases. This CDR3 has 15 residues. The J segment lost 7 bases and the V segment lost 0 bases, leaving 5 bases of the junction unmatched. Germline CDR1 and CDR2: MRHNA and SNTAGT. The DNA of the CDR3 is TGTGCCAGCAGTGACTCGATAAGCGGGAGTAATGAGCAGTTCTTC. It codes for CASSDSISGSNEQFF.

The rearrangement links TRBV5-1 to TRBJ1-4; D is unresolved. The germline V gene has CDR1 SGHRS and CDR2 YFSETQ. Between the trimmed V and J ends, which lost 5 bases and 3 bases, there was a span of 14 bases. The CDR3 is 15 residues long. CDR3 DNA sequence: TGCGCCAGCAGTCGCGCAAATTCGCCTAATGAAAAACTGTTTTTT. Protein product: CASSRANSPNEKLFF.

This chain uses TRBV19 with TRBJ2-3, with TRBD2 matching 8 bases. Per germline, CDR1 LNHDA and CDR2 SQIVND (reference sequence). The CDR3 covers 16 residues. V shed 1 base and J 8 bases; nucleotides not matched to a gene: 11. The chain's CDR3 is CASSIVSGTLPITQYF. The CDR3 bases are TGTGCCAGTAGTATAGTTAGCGGGACTTTACCGATTACGCAGTATTTT.

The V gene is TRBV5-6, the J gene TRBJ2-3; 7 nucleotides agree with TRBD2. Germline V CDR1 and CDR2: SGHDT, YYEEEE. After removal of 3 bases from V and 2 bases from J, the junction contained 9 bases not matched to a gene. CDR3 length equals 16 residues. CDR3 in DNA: TGTGCCAGCAGCTACGGGGGGTCTCCACACACAGATACGCAGTATTTT. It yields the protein CASSYGGSPHTDTQYF.

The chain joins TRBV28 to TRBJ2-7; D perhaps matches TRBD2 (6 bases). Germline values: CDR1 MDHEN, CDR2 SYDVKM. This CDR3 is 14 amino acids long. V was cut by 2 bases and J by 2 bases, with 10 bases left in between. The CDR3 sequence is CASSLRGSAYEQYF. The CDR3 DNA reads TGTGCCAGCAGTTTACGGGGGTCCGCCTACGAGCAGTACTTC.

The CDR3 DNA sequence: TGTGCCAGCAGTGAAGAGGGGACAGGGGGCTACGAGCAGTACTTC. Translation: CASSEEGTGGYEQYF. V is TRBV6-1 and J is TRBJ2-7; TRBD1 matches 11 bases. The V gene end was trimmed by 1 base and the J gene end by 3 bases; junction bases not matched to a gene: 2. CDR3 size: 15 residues. CDR1 is MNHNS, CDR2 SASEGT, per germline.

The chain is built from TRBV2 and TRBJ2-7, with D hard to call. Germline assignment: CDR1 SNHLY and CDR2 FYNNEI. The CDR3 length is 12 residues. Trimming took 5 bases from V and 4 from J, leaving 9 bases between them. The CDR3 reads CASSLQVYEQYF. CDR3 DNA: TGTGCCAGCAGTCTCCAGGTATACGAGCAGTACTTC.